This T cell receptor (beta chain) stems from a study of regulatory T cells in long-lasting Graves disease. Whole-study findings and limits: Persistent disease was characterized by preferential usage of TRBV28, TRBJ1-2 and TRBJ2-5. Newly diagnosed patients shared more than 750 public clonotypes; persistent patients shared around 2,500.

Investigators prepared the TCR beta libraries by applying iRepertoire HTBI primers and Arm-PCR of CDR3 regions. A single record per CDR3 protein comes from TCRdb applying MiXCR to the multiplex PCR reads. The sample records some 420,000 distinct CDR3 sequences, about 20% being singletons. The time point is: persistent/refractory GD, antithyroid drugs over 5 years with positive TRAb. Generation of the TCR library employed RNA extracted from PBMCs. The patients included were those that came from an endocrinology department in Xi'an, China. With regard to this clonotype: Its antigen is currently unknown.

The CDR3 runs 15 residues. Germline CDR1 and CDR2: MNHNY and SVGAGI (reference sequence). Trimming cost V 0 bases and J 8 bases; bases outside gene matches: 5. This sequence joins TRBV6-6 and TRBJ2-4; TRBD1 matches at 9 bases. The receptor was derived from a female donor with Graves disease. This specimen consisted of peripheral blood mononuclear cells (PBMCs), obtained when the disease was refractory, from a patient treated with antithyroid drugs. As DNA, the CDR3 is TGTGCCAGCAGTTACTCGGCGGACAGGGGTGACATTCAGTACTTC. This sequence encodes CASSYSADRGDIQYF.